The rows below give T cell receptor beta chains drawn from one sample of a study of T cells in Graves' hyperthyroidism and ophthalmopathy. One entry per CDR3 protein, called by TCRdb with MiXCR from the multiplex PCR reads. The data show around 600,000 distinct CDR3 sequences, approximately 14% seen once. Specimen: blood. These receptors originate from a woman aged 30 to 39 with Graves' hyperthyroidism. Each CDR3 is given with its conserved first and last residue. A D gene is named only where the DNA matches it firmly. Not all rows give a size; the values are once, few, many and, for expanded clones, a class.

D: -; J: TRBJ1-2; size: many; V: TRBV29-1; DNA: TGCAGCGTTGAATCACAGGGAGATGGCTACACCTTC; CDR3: CSVESQGDGYTF
D: -; J: TRBJ1-2; size: many; V: TRBV28; DNA: TGTGCCAGCAGTGTCCCCGCGGGGGTAACGTCTTTTGGCTACACCTTC; CDR3: CASSVPAGVTSFGYTF
D: TRBD1; J: TRBJ2-2; size: -; V: TRBV19; DNA: TGTGCCAGTAGTTCACAGGGGCTGGACACCGGGGAGCTGTTTTTT; CDR3: CASSSQGLDTGELFF
D: -; J: TRBJ2-7; size: -; V: TRBV10-3; DNA: TGTGCCATCAGGTTGACAGAGAGCTCCTACGAGCAGTACTTC; CDR3: CAIRLTESSYEQYF
D: TRBD1; J: TRBJ1-4; size: few; V: TRBV11-2; DNA: TGTGCCAGCACCATAAAACCGGGACAGACCGCAACTAATGAAAAACTGTTTTTT; CDR3: CASTIKPGQTATNEKLFF
D: TRBD2; J: TRBJ2-1; size: many; V: TRBV12-3/TRBV12-4; DNA: TGTGCCAGCAGTCCGCGGACTAGCGGGAGGCTCTACAATGAGCAGTTCTTC; CDR3: CASSPRTSGRLYNEQFF
D: TRBD1; J: TRBJ2-2; size: few; V: TRBV10-3; DNA: TGTGCCATCAGGGGGGACAGCGCTAACACCGGGGAGCTGTTTTTT; CDR3: CAIRGDSANTGELFF
D: -; J: TRBJ2-3; size: few; V: TRBV28; DNA: TGTGCCAGCACCCGGGACAACACATATACGCAGTATTTT; CDR3: CASTRDNTYTQYF
D: -; J: TRBJ2-1; size: many; V: TRBV30; DNA: TGTGCCTGGAGTGGAACAGGGCTAGGTGAGCAGTTCTTC; CDR3: CAWSGTGLGEQFF
D: -; J: TRBJ2-7; size: few; V: TRBV7-2; DNA: TGTGCCAGCAGCTTAGCCCCCGGAGCCTACTACGAGCAGTACTTC; CDR3: CASSLAPGAYYEQYF
D: -; J: TRBJ2-3; size: -; V: TRBV20-1; DNA: TGCAGTGCTAGAGATCCGACAGGAGGTGCAGATACGCAGTATTTT; CDR3: CSARDPTGGADTQYF
D: TRBD2; J: TRBJ2-7; size: few; V: TRBV19; DNA: TGTGCCAGTAGTATGGACGGGACTAGCGTCGACGAGCAGTACTTC; CDR3: CASSMDGTSVDEQYF
D: -; J: TRBJ2-2; size: -; V: TRBV2; DNA: TGTGCCAGCAGTGTGCTGAGGGTAGCACACCCGGGGGGGGAGCTGTTTTTT; CDR3: CASSVLRVAHPGGELFF
D: TRBD2; J: TRBJ2-1; size: many; V: TRBV28; DNA: TGTGCCAGCAGCCTGACTAGCCGGTACAATGAGCAGTTCTTC; CDR3: CASSLTSRYNEQFF
D: -; J: TRBJ2-3; size: few; V: TRBV25-1; DNA: TGTGCCAGCAGTTACGGGACATCTCCCTCCGATACGCAGTATTTT; CDR3: CASSYGTSPSDTQYF
D: TRBD2; J: TRBJ2-3; size: few; V: TRBV3-1; DNA: TGTGCCAGCAGCCGGGGGTTTCTGGATAGCGGGATAGATACGCAGTATTTT; CDR3: CASSRGFLDSGIDTQYF
D: -; J: TRBJ2-7; size: few; V: TRBV19; DNA: TGTGCCAGTAAAGAGAGTCTAAGTCTTGACGAGCAGTACTTC; CDR3: CASKESLSLDEQYF
D: TRBD1; J: TRBJ2-7; size: many; V: TRBV11-2; DNA: TGTGCCAGCAGCTCGTGGACAGGGGAAAGCTCCTACGAGCAGTACTTC; CDR3: CASSSWTGESSYEQYF
D: -; J: TRBJ2-1; size: many; V: TRBV18; DNA: TGTGCCAGCTCACGGGACCAACGGGAGAATGAGCAGTTCTTC; CDR3: CASSRDQRENEQFF
D: TRBD2; J: TRBJ2-7; size: -; V: TRBV6-1; DNA: TGTGCCAGCGCGGGACTAGCGGGGGATTCATACGAGCAGTACTTC; CDR3: CASAGLAGDSYEQYF
D: -; J: TRBJ2-4; size: few; V: TRBV20-1; DNA: TGCAGTGCTAGAGCGGTGGGAGAGAGCCAAAACATTCAGTACTTC; CDR3: CSARAVGESQNIQYF
D: TRBD1; J: TRBJ1-6; size: -; V: TRBV20-1; DNA: TGCAGTGCTAGAGTCGCAGGGGGCTCCTATAATTCACCCCTCCACTTT; CDR3: CSARVAGGSYNSPLHF
D: TRBD2; J: TRBJ2-2; size: few; V: TRBV7-9; DNA: TGTGCCAGCAGCAGATTGGGACTAGCGGGAGCCGGGGAGCTGTTTTTT; CDR3: CASSRLGLAGAGELFF
D: -; J: TRBJ1-6; size: few; V: TRBV6-2/TRBV6-3; DNA: TGTGCCAGCAATTCACCCCTCCACTTT; CDR3: CASNSPLHF
D: TRBD1; J: TRBJ2-7; size: many; V: TRBV30; DNA: TGTGCCTGGACCAGGACAGGGGGTAGCTACGAGCAGTACTTC; CDR3: CAWTRTGGSYEQYF
D: TRBD1; J: TRBJ1-2; size: -; V: TRBV20-1; DNA: TGCAGTGCGGCGACAGGGGTGAGGTATGGCTACACCTTC; CDR3: CSAATGVRYGYTF
D: TRBD1; J: TRBJ2-7; size: many; V: TRBV11-2; DNA: TGTGCCAGCACCCGGTATGGGGGCAGGGGGATCTCCTACGAGCAGTACTTC; CDR3: CASTRYGGRGISYEQYF
D: TRBD1; J: TRBJ2-6; size: -; V: TRBV4-1; DNA: TGCGCCAGCAGCGCAAGACAGGGTGCGGGGGCCAACGTCCTGACTTTC; CDR3: CASSARQGAGANVLTF
D: -; J: TRBJ2-7; size: -; V: TRBV6-2/TRBV6-3; DNA: TGTGCCAGCAGTTACTCGAAGGGATTAGCCTACGAGCAGTACTTC; CDR3: CASSYSKGLAYEQYF
D: -; J: TRBJ2-3; size: -; V: TRBV20-1; DNA: TGCAGTGCTAGACCTCCTCGGGAGATAGTGGCGTATTTT; CDR3: CSARPPREIVAYF
D: TRBD1; J: TRBJ2-7; size: many; V: TRBV28; DNA: TGTGCCAGCAGCAATGTTGGGACAGTCGGATCCCCCATTTTCTACGAGCAGTACTTC; CDR3: CASSNVGTVGSPIFYEQYF
D: -; J: TRBJ1-3; size: many; V: TRBV11-2; DNA: TGTGCCAGCAGCTTAGGCCCCACAGGTCCCTCTGGAAACACCATATATTTT; CDR3: CASSLGPTGPSGNTIYF